This T cell receptor (beta chain) derives from a study of blood T cell repertoires in COVID-19. The overall study: Whether acute or convalescent, the COVID-19 samples came from the United States, Italy and Spain.

TCRdb's table, derived via immunoSEQ multiplex PCR, lists solely in-frame clones and lacks some. This repertoire shows some 340,000 clones, 90% found once; its top ten account for about 4%. Which cohort a participant joined came from the clinical history participants gave. V lost 0 bases and J 1 base, leaving 12 bases between the germline ends. The CDR3 has 16 residues. The V gene's germline CDR1 is SGHNT and CDR2 YYREEE (reference sequence). The sample comprised PBMCs or T cells enriched from blood (not recorded which). This sequence originates from a woman younger than 45 who had been exposed to COVID-19. V is TRBV5-4 and J is TRBJ2-3; D call uncertain. The CDR3 spells CASSLDVRLGTDTQYF. Here the CDR3 DNA reads TGTGCCAGCAGCTTGGACGTCAGGTTAGGCACAGATACGCAGTATTTT.